Below are 31 T cell receptor beta chains sequenced from a single sample in a study of blood T cells in healthy people across ages (dated by TCRdb to the mid-2010s). Library method: 5' RACE. Reads for this sample came from an Illumina HiSeq 2500. A second roughly 7 to 11 cycle PCR used a sample-barcoded 5' primer and a J-beta primer mix. TCRdb took the public reads, trimmed them with fastp at Q25, ran MiXCR for clone calling and kept in-frame beta chains. Rows merge per CDR3 protein into single entries with the most common DNA and genes. The sample includes about 1.8 million distinct CDR3 sequences, with just under 50% observed a single time. The ten largest clones capture approximately 2.1% of the sample. Sequenced material: blood. These receptor sequences come from a woman aged 35 to 49 in good health.

The chain employs TRBV10-3 and TRBJ2-5; the D is unclear. With the DNA end fitting TRBJ2-4 better, the J assignment may be wrong. Germline-derived CDR1 and CDR2 are ENHRY and SYGVKD. The CDR3 spans 12 residues. The CDR3 DNA sequence: TGTGCCATCAGTGAGTACCAAAACATTCAGTACTTC. Its translation: CAISEYQNIQYF.

On this clonotype itself: The junction and the germline gene differ at one end; a read error may be behind it. The chain is built from TRBV2 and TRBJ1-1, with 9 bases identical to TRBD1. Germline V gene data show CDR1 as SNHLY and CDR2 as FYNNEI. The CDR3 is 14 residues long. For the CDR3, the DNA is TGTGTCAGCAGGGGACAGGGTATGAACACTGAAGCTTTCTTT. This gives the protein CVSRGQGMNTEAFF. The complete variable domain, with remaining parts taken from reference TRBV2 and TRBJ1-1, reads EPEVTQTPSHQVTQMGQEVILRCVPISNHLYFYWYRQILGQKVEFLVSFYNNEISEKSEIFDDQFSVERPDGSNFTLKIRSTKLEDSAMYFCVSRGQGMNTEAFFGQGTRLTVV.

This clonotype appeared a few times. The gene calls are TRBV29-1 and TRBJ2-1, with 8 bases identical to TRBD1. V shed 4 bases and J 6 bases; nucleotides not matched to a gene: 5. Germline V gives CDR1 SQVTM, CDR2 ANQGSEA. The CDR3 contains 13 residues. CDR3 amino acids: CSVARTGSNEQFF. CDR3 nucleotides: TGCAGCGTTGCCAGGACAGGGTCCAATGAGCAGTTCTTC.

This clonotype was found a few times. The rearrangement links TRBV7-9 to TRBJ2-3; 14 bases agree with TRBD2. The CDR3 extends over 17 amino acids. V dropped 3 bases and J dropped 0; count of bases not matched to a gene: 2. Per germline, CDR1 SEHNR and CDR2 FQNEAQ (reference sequence). Here the CDR3 reads CASSFGTSGGSTDTQYF. The CDR3 DNA sequence: TGTGCCAGCAGCTTTGGGACTAGCGGGGGTAGCACAGATACGCAGTATTTT.

The chain recombines TRBV28 with TRBJ2-1, with TRBD1 identical over 9 bases. The CDR3 contains 19 residues. V was pared by 3 bases and J by 2 bases, with 14 bases of the junction left unmatched. Germline CDR1 and CDR2: MDHEN and SYDVKM. The CDR3 region has the DNA TGTGCCAGCAGTTTTCAACCCGGGACAGGGCAGGGTACCTACAATGAGCAGTTCTTC. Its translation: CASSFQPGTGQGTYNEQFF. Drawing the rest from reference TRBV28 and TRBJ2-1, the complete variable domain is DVKVTQSSRYLVKRTGEKVFLECVQDMDHENMFWYRQDPGLGLRLIYFSYDVKMKEKGDIPEGYSVSREKKERFSLILESASTNQTSMYLCASSFQPGTGQGTYNEQFFGPGTRLTVL.

The rearrangement joins TRBV6-6 to TRBJ2-5; D is perhaps TRBD1 (7 bases). The J call may be incorrect, as the DNA end agrees better with TRBJ2-7. Germline CDR1 and CDR2: MNHNY and SVGAGI (reference sequence). The CDR3 is 17 residues long. The CDR3 nucleotides read TGTGCCAGCAATGGGGTCAGGGTAGGAGGGGGCGCCTACGAGCAGTACTTC. Residues: CASNGVRVGGGAYEQYF.

The chain combines TRBV11-1 with TRBJ2-3; TRBD2 is a possible D gene (5 bases). The V end was cut by 1 base, the J end by 3 bases, with 11 bases between. This CDR3 is 15 amino acids long. Germline V gives CDR1 SGHAT, CDR2 FQDESV (reference sequence). The CDR3 DNA sequence: TGTGCCAGCAGCTTAGAAGACTATTGGACAGATACGCAGTATTTT. Its protein is CASSLEDYWTDTQYF.

The V call is TRBV4-1, the J call TRBJ1-4; D is perhaps TRBD1 (6 bases). V lost 2 bases, J lost 3 bases, and 10 bases lay in between. Germline assignment: CDR1 MGHRA and CDR2 YSYEKL. The CDR3 covers 15 residues. CDR3 in DNA: TGCGCCAGCAGCCAACAGGGGAAAGCTAATGAAAAACTGTTTTTT. It specifies CASSQQGKANEKLFF.

The J gene is TRBJ1-4, the V gene TRBV7-9; 7 bases map to TRBD1. V lost 4 bases and J lost 5; bases outside the gene matches: 7. CDR3 length: 15 amino acids. From germline, CDR1 is SEHNR and CDR2 FQNEAQ (reference sequence). The CDR3 bases are TGTGCCAGCAGCTCGCCCGACAGGGAGAATGAAAAACTGTTTTTT. Encoded protein: CASSSPDRENEKLFF.

In its sample, this clonotype was seen once. CDR3 loop: CASSPRNSGANTDTQYF. As DNA, the CDR3 is TGTGCCAGCTCACCACGTAATAGCGGGGCGAATACAGATACGCAGTATTTT. The chain has TRBV18 and TRBJ2-3; TRBD2 agrees at 8 bases. The ends lost 1 base at V and 3 bases at J; junction bases unmatched: 9. Germline V gene data show CDR1 as KGHSH and CDR2 as LQKENI. This CDR3 has 17 amino acids.

CDR3 nucleotides: TGTGCCAGCAGGGATCCAGGGATGTATGAGCAGTTCTTC. Amino acids: CASRDPGMYEQFF. The chain employs TRBV6-2 or TRBV6-3 and TRBJ2-1; tentatively, D is TRBD1 (5 bases). The V and J ends lost 6 bases and 8 bases respectively, with 14 bases between them. Germline V gene data show CDR1 as MNHEY and CDR2 as SVGEGT. The CDR3 is made up of 13 amino acids.

The chain employs TRBV21-1 and TRBJ2-1. TRBV21-1 is annotated as a pseudogene. CDR3 length: 15 residues. The CDR3 loop reads CASSLRRDSFNEQFF. DNA of the CDR3: TGTGCCAGCAGCTTACGCCGGGACTCCTTCAATGAGCAGTTCTTC.

The chain carries TRBV29-1 and TRBJ1-2; D perhaps matches TRBD1 (6 bases). Per the germline V gene, CDR1 is SQVTM and CDR2 is ANQGSEA. The V end lost 4 bases, the J end lost 10 bases, and 16 bases lay between the germline ends. The CDR3 contains 12 residues. The CDR3 loop reads CSVVTGARDYTF. The CDR3 DNA follows: TGCAGCGTTGTCACGGGGGCCAGGGACTACACCTTC.

The V call is TRBV6-5, the J call TRBJ2-6; D is unresolved. This CDR3 has 16 residues. V was shortened by 7 bases and J by 3 bases, with 16 bases between the two germline ends. The germline V gene has CDR1 MNHEY and CDR2 SVGAGI. The CDR3 is CASTQPPAGGANVLTF. Here the CDR3 DNA reads TGTGCCAGCACCCAACCCCCGGCAGGTGGGGCCAACGTCCTGACTTTC.

The J gene is TRBJ1-1, the V gene TRBV12-3 or TRBV12-4; D ambiguous. CDR3 length: 12 amino acids. V shed 6 bases and J shed 1 base, with 6 bases lying between them. The CDR3 DNA follows: TGTGCCAGCAGGCCGCAGAACACTGAAGCTTTCTTT. Its translation: CASRPQNTEAFF.

This chain joins TRBV20-1 and TRBJ2-1; D is unclear. Germline CDR1 DFQATT, CDR2 SNEGSKA (reference sequence). V was clipped by 3 bases and J by 0 bases, with 12 bases between them. CDR3 length: 15 amino acids. The CDR3 region has the DNA TGCAGTGCTAGTGACGGTGCGAGCTCCTACAATGAGCAGTTCTTC. Translated: CSASDGASSYNEQFF.

The chain recombines TRBV5-1 with TRBJ2-7, with 10 bases fitting TRBD1. J was trimmed by 1 base and V by 3 bases; bases with no gene match: 4. Germline loops: CDR1 SGHRS, CDR2 YFSETQ. The CDR3 covers 15 residues. The CDR3 DNA is TGCGCCAGCAGCTGGGGACAGGGGCGTTCCTACGAGCAGTACTTC. Translation gives CASSWGQGRSYEQYF.

This clonotype was seen many times. The chain recombines TRBV3-1 with TRBJ2-7, with D perhaps matching TRBD1 (5 bases). The germline gives CDR1 LGHDT, CDR2 YNNKEL (reference sequence). This CDR3 contains 13 residues. V lost 0 bases and J lost 4, with 7 bases in between. The CDR3, as DNA: TGTGCCAGCAGCCAAGATCGACAGTACGAGCAGTACTTC. Protein: CASSQDRQYEQYF.

The chain has TRBV6-6 and TRBJ2-5, with D possibly being TRBD1 (6 bases). CDR1 MNHNY and CDR2 SVGAGI come from the germline V gene (reference sequence). CDR3 length equals 14 residues. V lost 4 bases, J lost 4 bases, and 13 bases lay in between. CDR3 bases: TGTGCCAGCAGTTGGGGGCCTGAACTAGAGACCCAGTACTTC. This sequence encodes CASSWGPELETQYF.

Remarks on this clonotype: Since a much larger clone is just one base distant, this may be a read error. This chain links TRBV27 with TRBJ2-3; 9 positions agree with TRBD1. This CDR3 contains 14 residues. Germline V gene sequence: CDR1 MNHEY, CDR2 SMNVEV (reference sequence). J was trimmed by 4 bases and V by 5 bases; bases with no gene match: 4. The CDR3 sequence: CASSRDRVPDTQYF. Here the CDR3 DNA reads TGTGCCAGCAGTCGGGACAGGGTTCCAGATACGCAGTATTTT.

This clonotype occurred a few times. This sequence joins TRBV28 and TRBJ2-1, with D tentatively TRBD2 (7 bases). Germline V gene sequence: CDR1 MDHEN, CDR2 SYDVKM. This CDR3 region has 14 residues. Between the trimmed V and J ends, which lost 7 bases and 2 bases, there was a span of 12 bases. CDR3 nucleotide sequence: TGTGCCAGCACCGACGGGGGGCCCTACAATGAGCAGTTCTTC. This sequence encodes CASTDGGPYNEQFF.

This rearrangement joins TRBV5-6 to TRBJ1-1; D is possibly TRBD1 (5 bases). V dropped 4 bases and J dropped 7 bases, with 14 bases sitting between them. The germline gives CDR1 SGHDT, CDR2 YYEEEE. The CDR3 is 13 amino acids. CDR3 protein: CASSPGTYYEAFF. The CDR3 DNA reads TGTGCCAGCAGCCCCGGGACGTACTATGAAGCTTTCTTT.

V is TRBV6-6 and J is TRBJ2-5, with D perhaps matching TRBD1 (5 bases). The CDR3 spans 14 residues. V was cut by 6 bases and J by 2 bases, with 13 bases left in between. The germline CDR1 and CDR2 sequences are MNHNY and SVGAGI (reference sequence). The CDR3 protein is CASRTTDPQETQYF. The CDR3 nucleotides read TGTGCCAGCAGGACGACAGACCCTCAAGAGACCCAGTACTTC.

The chain combines TRBV29-1 with TRBJ2-7; 11 bases fit TRBD2. The CDR3 sequence is 13 residues long. The ends lost 6 bases at V and 4 bases at J; junction bases unmatched: 5. Per germline, CDR1 SQVTM and CDR2 ANQGSEA. As DNA, the CDR3 is TGCAGCGTCCTAGCGGGGGGAGGATACGAGCAGTACTTC. Translated: CSVLAGGGYEQYF.

The rearrangement joins TRBV24-1 to TRBJ1-5, with D possibly TRBD1 on 5 matching bases. The CDR3 length is 13 residues. Trimming took 7 bases from V and 5 from J, leaving 11 bases between them. Germline CDR1 reads KGHDR; CDR2 reads SFDVKD. CDR3 protein: CATSQRGHQPQHF. In DNA, the CDR3 is TGTGCCACCAGCCAGCGGGGCCATCAGCCCCAGCATTTT.

This clonotype was detected only a few times. This chain links TRBV7-8 with TRBJ2-7; D perhaps matches TRBD1 (6 bases). With 0 bases removed from V and 3 bases from J, the gap between germline ends came to 15 bases. This CDR3 comprises 16 residues. Germline V CDR1 and CDR2: SGHVS, FQNEAQ. The CDR3 spells CASSLAPAGESYEQYF. For the CDR3, the DNA is TGTGCCAGCAGCTTAGCTCCGGCAGGGGAGAGCTACGAGCAGTACTTC.

This clonotype was observed a few times. The chain is built from TRBV7-6 and TRBJ2-1; D uncertain. Germline CDR1 and CDR2: SGHVS and FNYEAQ. Trimming took off 6 bases at V and 0 bases at J, with 21 bases between the two ends. The CDR3 spans 18 residues. The CDR3 sequence is CASSHRLADKSSYNEQFF. The CDR3 bases are TGTGCCAGCAGTCATAGGCTGGCAGACAAGAGCTCCTACAATGAGCAGTTCTTC.

There are many counts of this clonotype. This chain links TRBV4-3 with TRBJ2-3; 11 bases are a match to TRBD2. The CDR3 totals 16 residues. Germline assignment: CDR1 LGHNA and CDR2 YSLEER. The junction had 3 bases not matched to a gene; V was cut back by 3 bases and J by 1 base. The CDR3 loop is CASSQQTSGGTDTQYF. CDR3 in DNA: TGCGCCAGCAGCCAGCAGACTAGCGGGGGCACAGATACGCAGTATTTT.

About this clonotype itself: An end of the junction does not agree with germline; a read error may underlie this. V gene TRBV27 combines with J gene TRBJ2-5; a possible D gene is TRBD2 (5 bases). CDR3 length: 13 amino acids. Germline lookup yields CDR1 MNHEY and CDR2 SMNVEV (reference sequence). The CDR3 coding sequence is TGTACCAGCAGAGATGGGAGTCAAGAGACCCAGTACTTC. Its translation: CTSRDGSQETQYF.

This clonotype has only one observation. This chain joins TRBV4-1 and TRBJ1-4; TRBD1 aligns across 9 bases. CDR1 is MGHRA, CDR2 YSYEKL, per germline. CDR3 size: 17 residues. With V trimmed by 8 bases and J by 6 bases, 16 bases remained unmatched. CDR3 region: CASRFGQGLDKYEKLFF. CDR3 nucleotides: TGCGCCAGCCGATTCGGACAGGGGCTAGACAAATATGAAAAACTGTTTTTT.

The rearrangement uses TRBV11-1 and TRBJ2-3; no reliable D call. V was cut by 5 bases and J by 7 bases, with 13 bases left in between. The CDR3 contains 13 residues. CDR1 SGHAT and CDR2 FQDESV come from the germline V gene (reference sequence). In nucleotides, the CDR3 is TGTGCCAGCAGCCGACCCCCCCTAAATACGCAGTATTTT. It specifies CASSRPPLNTQYF.